The 20 T cell receptor beta chains below were found in one sample sequenced in a study of CD8+ T cells in alopecia areata. cDNA prepared by RNA extraction and subsequent reverse transcription served as the template for sequencing. This table comes from immunoSEQ multiplex PCR, and its TCRdb copy is limited to in-frame clones, with some not included. The sample carries fewer than 150,000 clones, approximately 58% recorded once. Sample: CD4+ T cells sorted from blood. The receptors stem from a human donor in good health.

The rearrangement links TRBV7-2 to TRBJ1-1; D call uncertain. CDR3 length: 13 amino acids. Germline CDR1 is SGHTA and CDR2 is FQGNSA. Between the trimmed V and J ends, which lost 3 bases and 5 bases, there was a span of 10 bases. The CDR3 region is CASSFRSLTEAFF. The CDR3 nucleotides read TGTGCCAGCAGCTTCCGCAGCCTAACTGAAGCTTTCTTT.

This clone was observed a handful of times. The chain is built from TRBV29-1 and TRBJ1-1, with D possibly being TRBD1 (5 bases). The V and J ends lost 5 bases and 0 bases respectively, with 10 bases between them. CDR3 size: 13 residues. Looked up from germline, CDR1 is SQVTM and CDR2 is ANQGSEA. The CDR3 DNA follows: TGCAGCGTTCACAGGAAAATGAACACTGAAGCTTTCTTT. Its translation: CSVHRKMNTEAFF.

As for this clone: At the DNA level, this CDR3 is encoded by other sequences in the same sample as well. The V gene is TRBV2, the J gene TRBJ1-1; tentative D call: TRBD1 (6 bases). In germline, CDR1 is SNHLY, CDR2 FYNNEI. Between the trimmed V and J ends, which lost 6 bases and 2 bases, there was a span of 10 bases. This CDR3 contains 13 residues. The CDR3 spells CASSGQPNTEAFF. The CDR3 DNA sequence: TGTGCCAGCAGCGGACAGCCTAACACTGAAGCTTTCTTT.

V gene TRBV12-5 combines with J gene TRBJ2-7; D is undetermined. The V end was cut by 6 bases, the J end by 2 bases, with 14 bases between. The germline gives CDR1 LGHNT, CDR2 FRNRAP. This CDR3 comprises 14 residues. The CDR3 region has the DNA TGTGCTAGTGGCCTTCGTACTGCTCCCTACGAGCAGTACTTC. This translates into CASGLRTAPYEQYF.

The chain is built from TRBV29-1 and TRBJ2-1; TRBD2 matches 11 bases. V gave up 6 bases and J gave up 7 bases; unmatched junction bases: 11. CDR1 is SQVTM and CDR2 is ANQGSEA in the germline V gene. The CDR3 totals 15 residues. As DNA, the CDR3 is TGCAGCGTGAAAGAACTAGCGGGGGATCAAAATGAGCAGTTCTTC. Translating it yields CSVKELAGDQNEQFF.

Written as DNA, the CDR3 is TGTGCCAGCAGCCCACTCCTTCGAAATGAGCAGTTCTTC. Protein: CASSPLLRNEQFF. The rearrangement joins TRBV5-6 to TRBJ2-1; D remains ambiguous. The CDR3 sequence is 13 residues long. Trimming stripped 4 bases from V and 7 bases from J, with 12 bases between. Germline assignment: CDR1 SGHDT and CDR2 YYEEEE.

The genes are TRBV6-6 and TRBJ1-2; weak D call: TRBD1 (5 bases). The CDR3 runs 15 residues. V was pared by 6 bases and J by 8 bases, with 22 bases between. In germline, CDR1 is MNHNY, CDR2 SVGAGI (reference sequence). CDR3 loop: CASRTVARDLGGYTF. The CDR3 DNA follows: TGTGCCAGCAGAACCGTTGCCAGGGATTTGGGCGGCTACACCTTC.

To note about this clone: Other DNA sequences from this sample encode an identical CDR3 as well. This sequence joins TRBV18 and TRBJ2-5; D ambiguous. V was clipped by 2 bases and J by 3 bases, with 7 bases between them. CDR1 and CDR2 from the germline V gene are KGHSH and LQKENI. The CDR3 spans 13 residues. The CDR3 nucleotides read TGTGCCAGCTCACCAGTCCGGGAAGAGACCCAGTACTTC. Protein sequence: CASSPVREETQYF.

This clone has just a few counts. Relative to the germline gene, one junction end is altered; a read error may explain this. The CDR3 protein is CAWSHPPGASVLF. The CDR3 DNA reads TGTGCCTGGAGTCACCCCCCTGGGGCTAGCGTGCTCTTC. The V and J genes are TRBV30 and TRBJ2-1, with a tentative D call TRBD2 (6 bases). Germline assignment: CDR1 GTSNPN and CDR2 SVGIG (reference sequence). There are 13 residues in the CDR3.

This clone came up a few times. V is TRBV23-1 and J is TRBJ2-7; D gene unclear. TRBV23-1 is known as an ORF, though its function is uncertain. The ends were cut back, 4 bases at V and 9 bases at J, with 10 bases in the middle. This CDR3 has 11 amino acids. CDR3 residues: CASSPLPGQYF. The CDR3 coding sequence is TGCGCCAGCAGTCCCCTCCCCGGGCAGTACTTC.

The chain employs TRBV5-6 and TRBJ1-1; D is perhaps TRBD1 (6 bases). The V gene lost 3 bases and the J gene lost 3 bases, with 9 bases spanning the gap. From germline, CDR1 is SGHDT and CDR2 YYEEEE. The CDR3 is 13 residues long. The CDR3 here is CASSYGGYTEAFF. DNA of the CDR3: TGTGCCAGCAGCTATGGGGGCTACACTGAAGCTTTCTTT.

Regarding this clone: Different DNA sequences within this sample yield the same CDR3. The genes are TRBV7-9 and TRBJ1-1; perhaps TRBD1 as D (6 bases). This CDR3 comprises 13 residues. Between the trimmed V and J ends, which lost 1 base and 4 bases, there was a span of 7 bases. From germline, CDR1 is SEHNR and CDR2 FQNEAQ (reference sequence). CDR3 DNA sequence: TGTGCCAGCAGCTTAGAGGGGGGCACTGAAGCTTTCTTT. This sequence encodes CASSLEGGTEAFF.

V gene TRBV9 combines with J gene TRBJ2-7; 9 bases agree with TRBD1. Germline V gene sequence: CDR1 SGDLS, CDR2 YYNGEE. The CDR3 covers 14 residues. V trimming: 0 bases; J trimming: 4 bases; junction bases outside the gene matches: 2. Written as DNA, the CDR3 is TGTGCCAGCAGCGTAGAGGGACAGGGATACGAGCAGTACTTC. Translation gives CASSVEGQGYEQYF.

This clone was counted a single time. The chain combines TRBV7-2 with TRBJ1-1, with TRBD1 matching over 7 bases. With 5 bases clipped from V and 5 bases from J, the junction kept 5 bases outside the gene matches. This CDR3 is 13 amino acids long. The V gene's germline CDR1 is SGHTA and CDR2 FQGNSA. The CDR3, as DNA: TGTGCCAGCAGCCGACAGGGATGGACTGAAGCTTTCTTT. Translating it yields CASSRQGWTEAFF.

The sample holds a few counts of this clone. J is TRBJ1-1 and V is TRBV2, with 10 bases matching TRBD1. From germline, CDR1 is SNHLY and CDR2 FYNNEI. J lost 5 bases, V lost 7 bases, and 4 bases had no gene match. The CDR3 is 13 residues long. The CDR3 protein is CASIRTGGTEAFF. CDR3 DNA: TGTGCCAGCATTCGGACAGGGGGGACTGAAGCTTTCTTT. The variable domain in full, with the rest retrieved from reference TRBV2 and TRBJ1-1, is EPEVTQTPSHQVTQMGQEVILRCVPISNHLYFYWYRQILGQKVEFLVSFYNNEISEKSEIFDDQFSVERPDGSNFTLKIRSTKLEDSAMYFCASIRTGGTEAFFGQGTRLTVV.

The rearrangement links TRBV5-4 to TRBJ2-3, with 7 bases matching TRBD2. CDR3 length: 16 residues. J gave up 2 bases and V 5 bases, and 11 bases lay outside the gene matches. In germline, CDR1 is SGHNT, CDR2 YYREEE (reference sequence). DNA of the CDR3: TGTGCCAGCAGTCCCCACGGGGGGACTTTCACAGATACGCAGTATTTT. This codes for CASSPHGGTFTDTQYF.

This clone was counted a few times. The rearrangement links TRBV7-6 to TRBJ2-3; perhaps TRBD2 as D (5 bases). CDR3 length: 14 residues. Trimming shortened V by 1 base and J by 5 bases, and 10 bases separated the two germline ends. Germline loops: CDR1 SGHVS, CDR2 FNYEAQ. The CDR3 bases are TGTGCCAGCAGCTTAGTCCCTGGAGGAGATACGCAGTATTTT. Translated, it gives CASSLVPGGDTQYF.

V usage is TRBV6-5 and J usage is TRBJ1-5; TRBD1 is a possible D gene (6 bases). CDR3 length: 13 amino acids. V was trimmed by 7 bases and J by 4 bases, leaving 11 bases between them. Germline-derived CDR1 and CDR2 are MNHEY and SVGAGI. The CDR3 spells CASKEGGNQPQHF. The CDR3 coding sequence is TGTGCCAGCAAGGAGGGGGGGAATCAGCCCCAGCATTTT.

This rearrangement joins TRBV5-1 to TRBJ1-2; a weak D match, TRBD1 (5 bases). The V and J ends lost 4 bases and 5 bases respectively, with 15 bases between them. The CDR3 runs 14 residues. The germline V gene encodes CDR1 SGHRS and CDR2 YFSETQ. The CDR3 spells CASSPEGQGYGYTF. CDR3 DNA: TGCGCCAGCAGCCCAGAGGGGCAGGGATATGGCTACACCTTC.

The genes are TRBV4-1 and TRBJ2-2, with TRBD2 matching 11 bases. The V gene's germline CDR1 is MGHRA and CDR2 YSYEKL. This CDR3 has 17 residues. J gave up 7 bases and V 1 base, and 8 bases lay outside the gene matches. CDR3 amino acids: CASSQGLAGGRGGELFF. The CDR3 DNA follows: TGCGCCAGCAGCCAAGGGCTAGCGGGGGGAAGGGGCGGGGAGCTGTTTTTT.